The T cell receptor (beta chain) described here comes from a study of blood T cell repertoires in COVID-19. Only in-frame clones appear in the TCRdb table, and some are missing; sequencing was by immunoSEQ multiplex PCR. The sample consists of about 110,000 clones, approximately 85% of them appearing once. In germline, CDR1 is SQVTM, CDR2 ANQGSEA. The CDR3 totals 13 residues. This sequence was found in a woman between 55 and 75 years old with acute or convalescent COVID-19. Material: peripheral blood. This chain joins TRBV29-1 and TRBJ1-1, with TRBD1 identical over 9 bases. The CDR3 loop is CSDRETGGRVAFF. In DNA, the CDR3 is TGCAGTGACCGAGAGACAGGGGGTAGGGTGGCTTTCTTT. The full variable domain, in which reference TRBV29-1 and TRBJ1-1 provide the parts outside the CDR3, is SAVISQKPSRDICQRGTSLTIQCQVDSQVTMMFWYRQQPGQSLTLIATANQGSEATYESGFVIDKFPISRPNLTFSTLTVSNMSPEDSSIYLCSDRETGGRVAFFGQGTRLTVV.